This entry features one T cell receptor (beta chain) sequence. Its antigen is not identified. The data are from a study of shared clonotypes between healthy human individuals. Overall study findings and caveats: Clonotypes shared by all four sorted-subset donors had higher generation probabilities than non-shared clonotypes.

In replicate PCRs of sorted subsets, about 220 ng DNA, about 30,000 T cell genomes, was used. Sequenced by immunoSEQ multiplex PCR; TCRdb stores in-frame clones only, minus some. The repertoire has more than 400,000 clones, around 96% of them found once; the top ten carry less than 0.06%. V lost 10 bases and J 4 bases, leaving 16 bases between the germline ends. The germline gives CDR1 MNHEY, CDR2 SMNVEV (reference sequence). The CDR3 loop spans 13 amino acids. This chain connects TRBV27 to TRBJ2-5, with a weak D call TRBD2 (6 bases). Input material: naive CD4+ T cells sorted from blood. Stated subset: CD45RA+ positively selected. The TCR sequence derives from a woman aged 30 to 39 in good health. The CDR3 coding sequence is TGTGCCACCCGCCATGGGAGGCGAGAGACCCAGTACTTC. As protein: CATRHGRRETQYF.